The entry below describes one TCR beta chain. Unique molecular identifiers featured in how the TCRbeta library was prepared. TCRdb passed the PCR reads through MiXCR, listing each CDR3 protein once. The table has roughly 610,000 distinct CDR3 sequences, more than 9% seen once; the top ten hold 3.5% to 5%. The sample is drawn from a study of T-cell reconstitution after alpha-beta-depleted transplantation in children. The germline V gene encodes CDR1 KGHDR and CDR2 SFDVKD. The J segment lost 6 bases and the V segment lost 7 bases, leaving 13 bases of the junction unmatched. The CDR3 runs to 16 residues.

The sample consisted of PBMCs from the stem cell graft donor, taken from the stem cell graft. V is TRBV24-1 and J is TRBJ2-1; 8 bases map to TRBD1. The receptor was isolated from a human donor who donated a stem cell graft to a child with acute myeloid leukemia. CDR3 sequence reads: CATRGLGQGKFNEQFF. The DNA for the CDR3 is TGTGCCACCAGGGGCCTCGGACAGGGAAAGTTCAATGAGCAGTTCTTC.